This T cell receptor (beta chain) was recorded in a study of T cells after yellow fever vaccination. General study results and limits: The secondary response showed a weaker magnitude and a faster peak, day 5 versus 15. Abundant bulk-population clonotypes could contaminate the FACS-sorted repertoires.

UMIs and a universal primer site were added when TCR cDNA was made by 5'RACE template switching. TCRdb analysed the 5' RACE reads with MiXCR anew, one entry per CDR3 protein. The data contain fewer than 350,000 distinct CDR3 sequences, 7.5% to 9% of them seen just once; the ten biggest clones take up about a sixth. This clonotype was seen a few times. Its target is unknown. Looked up from germline, CDR1 is DFQATT and CDR2 is SNEGSKA (reference sequence). V lost 3 bases, J lost 7 bases, and 15 bases lay in between. CDR3 length equals 14 residues. Source: PBMCs, taken on the day of the first yellow fever vaccination. The V gene is TRBV20-1, the J gene TRBJ2-2; D possibly uses TRBD1 or TRBD2 (5 bases each). The receptor comes from a man aged 18 to 29 who received the YFV17D yellow fever vaccine. This CDR3 is CSARETEGNGELFF. The CDR3 nucleotides are TGCAGTGCTAGGGAGACAGAGGGAAACGGGGAGCTGTTTTTT.